Following are 21 T cell receptor beta chains from one sample sequenced in a study of Graves' ophthalmopathy and Graves' hyperthyroidism. RNA transcripts provided the template for amplifying TCR beta CDR3 regions. First-round RT-PCR employed HTBI primers, with a second-round multiplex PCR after it. TCRdb itself ran the multiplex PCR reads through MiXCR, one entry per CDR3 protein. Seen here are tens of thousands of distinct CDR3 sequences, around 52% observed once, and the top ten hold roughly 18%. Sequencing used peripheral blood. The receptors stem from an adult man with Graves' ophthalmopathy.

This clonotype was observed at least ten times. V is TRBV5-6 and J is TRBJ1-2; D is unclear. Germline values: CDR1 SGHDT, CDR2 YYEEEE. The CDR3 extends over 15 amino acids. Between the trimmed V and J ends, which lost 0 bases and 0 bases, there was a span of 9 bases. The CDR3 coding sequence is TGTGCCAGCAGCTTGGGGGTGGCAGCTAACTATGGCTACACCTTC. Translation: CASSLGVAANYGYTF.

The table lists this clonotype with many counts. This sequence joins TRBV6-5 and TRBJ2-7; 12 positions agree with TRBD2. The germline V gene has CDR1 MNHEY and CDR2 SVGAGI. CDR3 size: 20 residues. With V trimmed by 11 bases and J by 2 bases, 25 bases remained unmatched. CDR3 nucleotide sequence: TGTGCCGCCCGGTCCCGTCCGGGTTCAGGGACTAGCGGGCGTCCCTACGAGCAGTACTTC. It translates to CAARSRPGSGTSGRPYEQYF.

This clonotype occurred a few times. The chain joins TRBV20-1 to TRBJ2-5; D might be TRBD1 (6 bases). The CDR3 contains 12 residues. Trimming pared 3 bases from V and 4 bases from J, leaving 9 bases between. Germline V gene data show CDR1 as DFQATT and CDR2 as SNEGSKA (reference sequence). The CDR3 protein is CSASGQLETQYF. CDR3 DNA: TGCAGTGCTAGTGGACAGCTAGAGACCCAGTACTTC.

This chain connects TRBV5-4 to TRBJ2-5, with TRBD1 matching over 9 bases. The V segment lost 3 bases and the J segment 2 bases; nucleotides outside the gene matches: 2. Germline V gene lookup returns CDR1 SGHNT and CDR2 YYREEE (reference sequence). The CDR3 runs 14 residues. CDR3 nucleotides: TGTGCCAGCAGCTGGGGACAGGGTCAAGAGACCCAGTACTTC. Residues: CASSWGQGQETQYF.

This clonotype was observed at least ten times. A much bigger clone sits one base away, suggesting this may be a read error. Since no conserved phenylalanine or tryptophan closes the CDR3, a read error is the likely cause. The gene calls are TRBV10-3 and TRBJ2-2; TRBD2 agrees at 8 bases. V gave up 6 bases and J gave up 1 base; unmatched junction bases: 7. Germline CDR1 is ENHRY and CDR2 is SYGVKD. CDR3 size: 16 residues. CDR3 sequence reads: CAISKALAGNTGELFV. CDR3 bases: TGTGCCATCAGCAAAGCCCTAGCGGGGAACACCGGGGAGCTGTTTGTT.

This clonotype was observed many times. The V gene is TRBV5-1, the J gene TRBJ2-6, with no clear D. The V end was cut by 4 bases, the J end by 4 bases, with 21 bases between. The germline V gene has CDR1 SGHRS and CDR2 YFSETQ. CDR3 length equals 18 residues. This CDR3 is CASSRLTPRGSGANVLTF. CDR3 sequence (DNA): TGCGCCAGCAGCCGATTGACCCCACGAGGCTCCGGGGCCAACGTCCTGACTTTC.

This clonotype was detected many times. The rearrangement links TRBV3-2 to TRBJ1-5; the table's D call of TRBD1 was not tested on the DNA. TRBV3-2 is a listed pseudogene. CDR3 length: 13 amino acids. DNA of the CDR3: TGTGCCAGCAGCCCGGGACAAAATCAGCCCCAGCATTTT. Its translation is CASSPGQNQPQHF.

V is TRBV20-1 and J is TRBJ2-5, with 9 bases lining up with TRBD2. The CDR3 is 12 amino acids. V shed 5 bases and J 4 bases; nucleotides not matched to a gene: 2. CDR1 is DFQATT and CDR2 is SNEGSKA in the germline V gene (reference sequence). CDR3 amino acids: CSAGGRGETQYF. CDR3 coding DNA: TGCAGTGCTGGCGGGAGGGGAGAGACCCAGTACTTC.

By share of the sample, this clonotype is medium-sized. This chain uses TRBV20-1 with TRBJ2-7, with 7 bases aligning to TRBD1. With 0 bases clipped from V and 3 bases from J, the junction kept 5 bases outside the gene matches. The CDR3 has 14 amino acids. Germline V gives CDR1 DFQATT, CDR2 SNEGSKA (reference sequence). This chain's CDR3 is CSARDRDSIYEQYF. The CDR3 nucleotides read TGCAGTGCTAGAGATCGGGACAGTATCTACGAGCAGTACTTC.

This clonotype was recorded many times. The chain joins TRBV4-1 to TRBJ2-1, with 9 bases lining up with TRBD2. CDR1 is MGHRA, CDR2 YSYEKL, per germline. Losses at the gene ends were 6 bases for V and 7 bases for J; bases not matched to a gene: 10. The CDR3 loop spans 15 amino acids. The CDR3 region has the DNA TGCGCCAGCAGTTGGGTAGCGGGAGTATGGAATGAGCAGTTCTTC. Protein: CASSWVAGVWNEQFF.

This clonotype was recorded at least ten times. The rearrangement joins TRBV5-1 to TRBJ2-5, with D perhaps being TRBD1 or TRBD2 (5 bases each). CDR3 length: 15 amino acids. V lost 1 base and J lost 5, with 15 bases in between. Germline CDR1 reads SGHRS; CDR2 reads YFSETQ. CDR3 in amino acids: CASSLTAKWGETQYF. In DNA form, the CDR3 reads TGCGCCAGCAGCTTGACAGCCAAATGGGGGGAGACCCAGTACTTC.

As for this clonotype: Mismatch with germline at one junction end may stem from a read error. The genes are TRBV7-9 and TRBJ1-1; TRBD1 agrees at 7 bases. The germline V gene encodes CDR1 SEHNR and CDR2 FQNEAQ (reference sequence). The CDR3 sequence is 14 residues long. Here the CDR3 DNA reads TGTGCCAGCAGCCCCAACACAGGGGTCACCGAAGCTTCCTTT. Protein: CASSPNTGVTEASF.

The table lists this clonotype with many counts. The chain carries TRBV6-2 or TRBV6-3 and TRBJ2-5; 8 bases fit TRBD2. Losses at the gene ends were 5 bases for V and 2 bases for J; bases not matched to a gene: 16. Germline V CDR1 and CDR2: MNHEY, SVGEGT. The CDR3 runs 18 residues. CDR3 coding DNA: TGTGCCAGCAGTCCCCCCCTATACAGCGGGGGATCGCAAGAGACCCAGTACTTC. Protein: CASSPPLYSGGSQETQYF.

Concerning this clonotype itself: The junction shows a germline mismatch at one end, possibly a read error. V usage is TRBV12-3 or TRBV12-4 and J usage is TRBJ1-4, with a tentative D call TRBD1 (5 bases). CDR3 length: 14 residues. The CDR3 DNA sequence: TGTGCCAACAGTTTGGGGCAAGCAGTTGAAAAACTGTTTTTT. It specifies CANSLGQAVEKLFF.

In the case of this clonotype: An end of the junction differs from the germline gene, which may be a read error. This chain joins TRBV30 and TRBJ1-1; D gene unclear. The CDR3 is 11 residues long. CDR1 and CDR2 (germline): GTSNPN, SVGIG (reference sequence). As DNA, the CDR3 is TGTGCCGGAAAGGTTCCAACTAAAGCTTTCTTC. It translates to CAGKVPTKAFF.

This clonotype has a count of ten or more. The V gene is TRBV11-2, the J gene TRBJ1-2, with TRBD1 as a possible D gene (6 bases). Germline assignment: CDR1 SGHAT and CDR2 FQNNGV. V was trimmed by 5 bases and J by 5 bases, leaving 18 bases between them. This CDR3 has 15 residues. CDR3: CASSPRGGVRYGYTF. The CDR3 region has the DNA TGTGCCAGCAGCCCACGTGGGGGCGTCCGATATGGCTACACCTTC.

The table lists this clonotype with many counts. The CDR3 reads CSASGSRQFNQPQHF. CDR3 nucleotide sequence: TGCAGTGCTAGTGGCTCGAGACAGTTTAATCAGCCCCAGCATTTT. The rearrangement links TRBV20-1 to TRBJ1-5; the D gene is possibly TRBD1 (5 bases). There are 15 residues in the CDR3. The germline CDR1 and CDR2 sequences are DFQATT and SNEGSKA (reference sequence). Trimming took off 3 bases at V and 4 bases at J, with 16 bases between the two ends.

This clonotype was observed many times. The junction differs from germline at one of its ends, possibly a read error. The CDR3 here is CASSLQSSYEQYF. The CDR3 DNA is TGCGCCAGCAGCTTGCAGAGCTCCTACGAGCAGTACTTC. V usage is TRBV27 and J usage is TRBJ2-7; D not resolved. The CDR3 contains 13 residues. CDR1 MNHEY and CDR2 SMNVEV come from the germline V gene (reference sequence).

This clonotype has a single count. The rearrangement uses TRBV12-3 or TRBV12-4 and TRBJ2-7; 8 bases are shared with TRBD1. The CDR3 sequence is 14 residues long. V gave up 4 bases and J gave up 4 bases; unmatched junction bases: 6. The chain's CDR3 is CASSYGRGPYEQYF. The CDR3 nucleotides are TGTGCCAGCAGTTATGGCAGGGGGCCGTACGAGCAGTACTTC.

The table lists this clonotype with many counts. The J gene is TRBJ1-2, the V gene TRBV12-3 or TRBV12-4; 12 bases are shared with TRBD1. The CDR3 sequence is 15 residues long. After removal of 3 bases from V and 7 bases from J, the junction contained 6 bases not matched to a gene. The CDR3 is CASSFSGTGGFGYTF. The DNA for the CDR3 is TGTGCCAGCAGTTTCTCCGGGACAGGGGGCTTTGGCTACACCTTC.

This clonotype appeared a single time. Compared with germline, one end of the junction differs, possibly owing to a read error. The V gene is TRBV19, the J gene TRBJ2-1; no clear D gene. The germline gives CDR1 LNHDA, CDR2 SQIVND (reference sequence). The CDR3 runs 14 residues. CDR3 nucleotide sequence: TGTGCCAGTAGTATAGAACGCAGTAACAAAGAGCAGTTCTTC. Translation: CASSIERSNKEQFF.